These 17 T cell receptor beta chains share one sample of origin, sequenced in a study of CD8 T cells in ankylosing spondylitis. TCRdb re-analysed the 5' RACE reads in MiXCR, keeping a single row per CDR3 protein. The data show almost 250,000 distinct CDR3 sequences, with roughly a third seen just once and around 4.5% held by the top ten. Sequenced: blood, either unsorted or a sorted T cell fraction (not recorded which). These receptors all stem from a male donor with ankylosing spondylitis or in good health (not recorded which).

The chain carries TRBV20-1 and TRBJ2-5; D might be TRBD1 or TRBD2, each matching 5 bases. The V end lost 3 bases, the J end lost 4 bases, and 18 bases lay between the germline ends. This CDR3 is built from 15 residues. Germline V gives CDR1 DFQATT, CDR2 SNEGSKA (reference sequence). CDR3 DNA: TGCAGTGCTAGGGAACTCCCCTGGGGACCAGAGACCCAGTACTTC. It specifies CSARELPWGPETQYF.

The chain links TRBV12-3 or TRBV12-4 to TRBJ1-4; unclear D gene. Trimming stripped 1 base from V and 0 bases from J, with 9 bases between. This CDR3 is 16 amino acids long. The CDR3: CASSLVLSATNEKLFF. The DNA for the CDR3 is TGTGCCAGCAGTTTAGTGCTCTCTGCAACTAATGAAAAACTGTTTTTT.

The chain recombines TRBV25-1 with TRBJ1-4, with a weak D call TRBD1 (6 bases). CDR3 length: 14 residues. The germline V gene encodes CDR1 MGHDK and CDR2 SYGVNS. V gave up 1 base and J gave up 8 bases, with 11 bases separating them. The CDR3 DNA is TGTGCCAGCAGTGAATCAGGGGTGGGGGAAAAACTGTTTTTT. Protein: CASSESGVGEKLFF.

The chain recombines TRBV5-1 with TRBJ2-1; no definite D call. This CDR3 spans 13 amino acids. Looked up from germline, CDR1 is SGHRS and CDR2 is YFSETQ. V lost 5 bases and J lost 8, with 14 bases in between. CDR3 region: CASRELAQDEQFF. CDR3 nucleotides: TGCGCCAGCAGGGAACTGGCTCAGGATGAGCAGTTCTTC.

This clonotype was found a few times. The V gene is TRBV7-2, the J gene TRBJ1-6; 8 bases align to TRBD1. The CDR3 is made up of 16 amino acids. V lost 1 base, J lost 5 bases, and 4 bases stayed unmatched. CDR1 SGHTA and CDR2 FQGNSA come from the germline V gene. This chain's CDR3 is CASSLVGTGHNSPLHF. In nucleotides, the CDR3 is TGTGCCAGCAGCTTAGTGGGGACAGGCCATAATTCACCCCTCCACTTT.

This clonotype has just a few counts. The chain employs TRBV20-1 and TRBJ2-1; 9 bases fit TRBD2. This CDR3 is built from 14 residues. The germline CDR1 and CDR2 sequences are DFQATT and SNEGSKA (reference sequence). The V segment lost 2 bases and the J segment 7 bases; nucleotides outside the gene matches: 6. The CDR3 coding sequence is TGCAGTGCTAGACAGAGCGGGGGGAAGAATGAGCAGTTCTTC. Translated: CSARQSGGKNEQFF.

V usage is TRBV10-3 and J usage is TRBJ1-2, with 8 bases fitting TRBD1. The CDR3 totals 17 residues. Germline values: CDR1 ENHRY, CDR2 SYGVKD. Losses at the gene ends were 4 bases for V and 8 bases for J; bases not matched to a gene: 18. In DNA, the CDR3 is TGTGCCATCAGTGGAACCGACAGGGGTGACAGAATGGGAGGCTACACCTTC. Translating gives CAISGTDRGDRMGGYTF.

This clonotype has just one count. The chain couples TRBV6-5 to TRBJ1-4; D unclear. The V gene lost 8 bases and the J gene lost 12 bases, with 16 bases spanning the gap. CDR1 MNHEY and CDR2 SVGAGI come from the germline V gene. CDR3 size: 12 residues. CDR3 region: CASGNHGQELFF. CDR3 sequence (DNA): TGTGCCAGCGGGAATCACGGCCAAGAACTGTTTTTT.

In nucleotides, the CDR3 is TGTGCCAGCAGCGCAGAGGTACGGTTGTACAATGAGCAGTTCTTC. Translated: CASSAEVRLYNEQFF. This sequence joins TRBV5-5 and TRBJ2-1; D gene uncertain. The CDR3 length is 15 residues. Looked up from germline, CDR1 is SGHKS and CDR2 is YYEKEE (reference sequence). The V gene lost 4 bases and the J gene lost 4 bases, with 15 bases spanning the gap.

The chain joins TRBV29-1 to TRBJ1-1; D perhaps matches TRBD1 (6 bases). Germline loops: CDR1 SQVTM, CDR2 ANQGSEA. The CDR3 is 11 amino acids. Trimming stripped 8 bases from V and 10 bases from J, with 17 bases between. Here the CDR3 reads CSLNPGGGAFF. CDR3 coding DNA: TGCAGCCTGAACCCAGGAGGGGGAGCTTTCTTT.

The chain employs TRBV12-3 or TRBV12-4 and TRBJ2-1; either TRBD1 or TRBD2 may supply D (5 bases each). Trimming pared 3 bases from V and 5 bases from J, leaving 11 bases between. The CDR3 has 14 residues. CDR3 region: CASSLGRFDNEQFF. DNA of the CDR3: TGTGCCAGCAGTTTGGGACGTTTCGACAATGAGCAGTTCTTC.

J is TRBJ1-2 and V is TRBV4-2; 9 bases line up with TRBD1. The junction had 11 bases not matched to a gene; V was cut back by 5 bases and J by 4 bases. The CDR3 sequence is 16 residues long. Germline values: CDR1 LGHNA, CDR2 YNFKEQ. The CDR3 bases are TGTGCCAGCAGCGACAGGGGGAGAATGCCTCTCTATGGCTACACCTTC. Protein product: CASSDRGRMPLYGYTF.

The chain uses TRBV11-2 and TRBJ2-1; possibly TRBD2 for D (5 bases). CDR3 length: 16 residues. Trimming pared 0 bases from V and 7 bases from J, leaving 16 bases between. Germline CDR1 reads SGHAT; CDR2 reads FQNNGV. CDR3 residues: CASSLDQAVARNEQFF. Written as DNA, the CDR3 is TGTGCCAGCAGCTTAGATCAAGCGGTGGCTAGGAATGAGCAGTTCTTC.

There are a few counts of this clonotype. The V and J genes are TRBV20-1 and TRBJ2-7; 7 bases map to TRBD1. J gave up 4 bases and V 0 bases, and 9 bases lay outside the gene matches. Germline values: CDR1 DFQATT, CDR2 SNEGSKA (reference sequence). This CDR3 is 15 amino acids long. This CDR3 is CSARDRDSSSYEQYF. In nucleotides, the CDR3 is TGCAGTGCTAGAGACCGGGACAGTTCTTCTTACGAGCAGTACTTC.

In its sample, this clonotype was seen many times. The chain recombines TRBV6-5 with TRBJ2-2; 7 bases are a match to TRBD2. Trimming removed 0 bases from V and 11 bases from J; junction bases left unmatched: 6. The germline CDR1 and CDR2 sequences are MNHEY and SVGAGI. The CDR3 has 14 amino acids. CDR3 region: CASSYSSGSKELFF. CDR3 sequence (DNA): TGTGCCAGCAGTTACTCTAGCGGGTCTAAAGAGCTGTTTTTT.

The rearrangement joins TRBV7-9 to TRBJ1-1; perhaps TRBD1 as D (6 bases). This CDR3 contains 16 residues. With 6 bases removed from V and 1 base from J, the gap between germline ends came to 18 bases. Germline V gives CDR1 SEHNR, CDR2 FQNEAQ (reference sequence). In DNA form, the CDR3 reads TGTGCCAGCAGACCTGGGGCCGGGGGCGGGAACACTGAAGCTTTCTTT. Protein: CASRPGAGGGNTEAFF. Drawing the rest from reference TRBV7-9 and TRBJ1-1, the complete variable domain is DTGVSQNPRHKITKRGQNVTFRCDPISEHNRLYWYRQTLGQGPEFLTYFQNEAQLEKSRLLSDRFSAERPKGSFSTLEIQRTEQGDSAMYLCASRPGAGGGNTEAFFGQGTRLTVV.

The chain couples TRBV12-3 or TRBV12-4 to TRBJ1-6, with TRBD1 matching 7 bases. V trimming: 7 bases; J trimming: 7 bases; junction bases outside the gene matches: 10. The CDR3 is made up of 15 amino acids. The CDR3 coding sequence is TGTGCCAGCACCTCCCAAGGGGGCGGAAATTCACCCCTCCACTTT. The encoded protein is CASTSQGGGNSPLHF.